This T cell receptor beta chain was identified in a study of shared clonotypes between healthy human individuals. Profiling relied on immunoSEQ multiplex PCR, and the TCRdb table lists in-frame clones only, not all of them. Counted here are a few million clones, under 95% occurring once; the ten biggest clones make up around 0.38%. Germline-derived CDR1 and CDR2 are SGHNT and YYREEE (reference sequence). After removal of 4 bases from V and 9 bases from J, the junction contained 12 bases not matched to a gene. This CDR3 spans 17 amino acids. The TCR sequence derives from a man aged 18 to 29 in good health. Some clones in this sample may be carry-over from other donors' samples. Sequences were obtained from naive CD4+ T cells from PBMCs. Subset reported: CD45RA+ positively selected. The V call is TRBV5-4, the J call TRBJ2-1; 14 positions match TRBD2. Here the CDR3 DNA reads TGTGCCAGCAGCCAGAAGCTAGGACTAGCGGGAGGTCGTGAGCAGTTCTTC. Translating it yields CASSQKLGLAGGREQFF. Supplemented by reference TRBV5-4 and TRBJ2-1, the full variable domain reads ETGVTQSPTHLIKTRGQQVTLRCSSQSGHNTVSWYQQALGQGPQFIFQYYREEENGRGNFPPRFSGLQFPNYSSELNVNALELDDSALYLCASSQKLGLAGGREQFFGPGTRLTVL.